The 3 T cell receptor beta chains below all came from one sample that was sequenced in a study of beta chain features in type 1 diabetes. The whole isolated RNA underwent reverse transcription, so sequencing captured expressed TCRB transcripts. The table came from immunoSEQ multiplex PCR; TCRdb's copy has only in-frame clones and leaves some out. The sample records under 450,000 clones, more than 13% being singletons. The specimen sequenced was naive CD4+ T cells from blood. Source of these receptors: a woman aged 18-29 years in good health.

The chain recombines TRBV5-1 with TRBJ2-1; 7 bases are a match to TRBD2. Germline V lookup: CDR1 SGHRS, CDR2 YFSETQ. This CDR3 comprises 13 residues. V shed 0 bases and J 10 bases; nucleotides not matched to a gene: 4. The CDR3 DNA reads TGCGCCAGCAGCTTGGCTACGGGGGGAGAGCAGTTCTTC. Translation: CASSLATGGEQFF. Full variable domain (rest looked up from reference TRBV5-1 and TRBJ2-1): KAGVTQTPRYLIKTRGQQVTLSCSPISGHRSVSWYQQTPGQGLQFLFEYFSETQRNKGNFPGRFSGRQFSNSRSEMNVSTLELGDSALYLCASSLATGGEQFFGPGTRLTVL.

The CDR3 nucleotides read TGCGCCAGCAGCCCCTCCGGACAGTTGGAGACCCAGTACTTC. Translating it yields CASSPSGQLETQYF. The chain carries TRBV4-1 and TRBJ2-5, with D maybe TRBD1 (6 bases). CDR1 is MGHRA, CDR2 YSYEKL, per germline. The CDR3 contains 14 residues. Trimming took off 4 bases at V and 5 bases at J, with 14 bases between the two ends.

V is TRBV19 and J is TRBJ2-2; 12 bases match TRBD1. Trimming cost V 4 bases and J 6 bases; bases outside gene matches: 3. Germline CDR1 is LNHDA and CDR2 is SQIVND (reference sequence). There are 15 residues in the CDR3. CDR3 DNA sequence: TGTGCCAGTAGTACGGGACAGGGGGCGTCCGGGGAGCTGTTTTTT. As protein: CASSTGQGASGELFF.